The source of this T cell receptor (beta chain) is a study of blood T cell repertoires in COVID-19. Study as a whole: The study drew acute and convalescent COVID-19 samples from the United States, Italy and Spain.

Assay: immunoSEQ multiplex PCR; the TCRdb copy retains only in-frame clones and omits some. The repertoire consists of over 150,000 clones, with about 85% occurring once and the leading ten covering 7% to 10%. V dropped 5 bases and J dropped 5; count of bases not matched to a gene: 5. The CDR3 covers 13 residues. The germline CDR1 and CDR2 sequences are SGHTA and FQGTGA. This TCR was recovered from a woman in her sixties with COVID-19, enrolled during active disease. The chain couples TRBV7-3 to TRBJ1-1; TRBD1 agrees at 7 bases. Sequencing used peripheral blood. The CDR3 sequence is CASSPNRGTEAFF. CDR3 coding DNA: TGTGCCAGCAGCCCGAACAGGGGAACTGAAGCTTTCTTT.